One sample yielded the 24 T cell receptor beta chains listed below, sequenced in a study of T cell responses to AZD1222 COVID-19 vaccine. The repertoire was sequenced with immunoSEQ multiplex PCR; TCRdb's copy has only in-frame clones and lacks some. The sample carries some 120,000 clones, over 85% recorded once. Sample: peripheral blood, taken on day 0 of AZD1222 vaccination. The source is an adult in good health.

By frequency in the sample, this clone is medium-sized (0.01 to 0.1%). This chain uses TRBV7-7 with TRBJ2-1; 8 bases are shared with TRBD2. The CDR3 is made up of 16 amino acids. Germline CDR1 and CDR2: SSHAT and FNYEAQ (reference sequence). J was trimmed by 3 bases and V by 1 base; bases with no gene match: 5. The CDR3 bases are TGTGCCAGCAGCTTAGGACGGGGGGGCGGCTACAATGAGCAGTTCTTC. It is translated as CASSLGRGGGYNEQFF.

The chain joins TRBV12-3 or TRBV12-4 to TRBJ2-3, with no clear D. This CDR3 is 13 amino acids long. Trimming stripped 7 bases from V and 1 base from J, with 9 bases between. CDR3 in amino acids: CASTSWGTDTQYF. The CDR3 DNA reads TGTGCCAGCACCTCCTGGGGCACAGATACGCAGTATTTT.

The chain links TRBV4-1 to TRBJ1-2; tentative D call: TRBD1 (5 bases). V lost 0 bases and J 7 bases, leaving 12 bases between the germline ends. The germline V gene has CDR1 MGHRA and CDR2 YSYEKL. CDR3 length: 14 amino acids. The CDR3 coding sequence is TGCGCCAGCAGCCAAGAAGCAGGGTTTGGTGGCTACACCTTC. Residues: CASSQEAGFGGYTF.

The rearrangement joins TRBV11-2 to TRBJ2-7, with 8 bases that match TRBD1. After removal of 5 bases from V and 3 bases from J, the junction contained 6 bases not matched to a gene. Germline CDR1 is SGHAT and CDR2 is FQNNGV. The CDR3 extends over 14 amino acids. The CDR3 nucleotides read TGTGCCAGCAGCCCAGGGGGCGCAAACTACGAGCAGTACTTC. Encoded protein: CASSPGGANYEQYF.

The J gene is TRBJ2-3, the V gene TRBV24-1; TRBD2 agrees at 7 bases. The V and J ends lost 3 bases and 5 bases, in that order; junction bases with no gene match: 1. This CDR3 has 13 amino acids. Germline-derived CDR1 and CDR2 are KGHDR and SFDVKD. The CDR3 nucleotides are TGTGCCACCAGTGATCCGGGGGGAGATACGCAGTATTTT. It codes for CATSDPGGDTQYF.

The rearrangement uses TRBV10-3 and TRBJ2-1, with D perhaps given as TRBD1 or TRBD2 (6 bases each). This CDR3 spans 14 amino acids. Trimming took off 2 bases at V and 8 bases at J, with 13 bases between the two ends. Germline V gene data show CDR1 as ENHRY and CDR2 as SYGVKD. In nucleotides, the CDR3 is TGTGCCATCAGTGAGGGTTTGGGGGGCCATGAGCAGTTCTTC. Protein: CAISEGLGGHEQFF.

The V and J genes are TRBV2 and TRBJ2-2; 7 bases are shared with TRBD1. This CDR3 is built from 15 residues. Losses at the gene ends were 6 bases for V and 5 bases for J; bases not matched to a gene: 9. Germline V gene data show CDR1 as SNHLY and CDR2 as FYNNEI. The chain's CDR3 is CASRVQGVGTGELFF. The DNA for the CDR3 is TGTGCCAGCAGGGTGCAGGGGGTTGGAACCGGGGAGCTGTTTTTT.

V usage is TRBV30 and J usage is TRBJ1-2; 11 nucleotides align to TRBD1. The CDR3 has 15 residues. After removal of 3 bases from V and 3 bases from J, the junction contained 6 bases not matched to a gene. Germline lookup yields CDR1 GTSNPN and CDR2 SVGIG (reference sequence). The CDR3 sequence is CAWRARTGGDYGYTF. Here the CDR3 DNA reads TGTGCCTGGAGGGCTCGGACAGGGGGCGACTATGGCTACACCTTC.

The sample holds one count of this clone. The chain couples TRBV30 to TRBJ2-1, with 8 positions matching TRBD1. The germline V gene has CDR1 GTSNPN and CDR2 SVGIG (reference sequence). This CDR3 is built from 14 residues. V shed 3 bases, J shed 8 bases, and the junction held 9 bases outside the gene matches. The CDR3 DNA sequence: TGTGCCTGGAGCACAGGGGGATCTTCACATGAGCAGTTCTTC. Translated: CAWSTGGSSHEQFF.

The CDR3 sequence is CASSQNGTLNTEAFF. The CDR3, as DNA: TGCGCCAGCAGCCAAAACGGGACCCTGAACACTGAAGCTTTCTTT. The chain uses TRBV23-1 and TRBJ1-1, with D maybe TRBD1 (5 bases). TRBV23-1 counts as an open reading frame of uncertain function. V was shortened by 6 bases and J by 0 bases, with 14 bases between the two germline ends. The CDR3 totals 15 residues.

The rearrangement uses TRBV10-2 and TRBJ2-7; D is possibly TRBD1 (5 bases). Trimming removed 4 bases from V and 5 bases from J, with 15 bases in between. In germline, CDR1 is WSHSY, CDR2 SAAADI. This CDR3 has 14 residues. CDR3 nucleotides: TGCGCCAGCAGTGCCAGGGTTTCGAGGCACGAGCAGTACTTC. It translates to CASSARVSRHEQYF.

The rearrangement links TRBV24-1 to TRBJ2-1; 10 nucleotides match TRBD2. Germline-derived CDR1 and CDR2 are KGHDR and SFDVKD. This CDR3 has 16 amino acids. V was pared by 4 bases and J by 6 bases, with 8 bases of the junction left unmatched. For the CDR3, the DNA is TGTGCCACCAGTGAGACTACTAGCGGGGTGTCCAATGAGCAGTTCTTC. It encodes CATSETTSGVSNEQFF.

In this sample, this clone turned up a few times. The chain has TRBV9 and TRBJ2-4, with a tentative D call TRBD1 (6 bases). CDR3 size: 15 residues. The V end lost 4 bases, the J end lost 0 bases, and 11 bases lay between the germline ends. Germline CDR1 and CDR2: SGDLS and YYNGEE. The CDR3 sequence is CASSPEGVAKNIQYF. The CDR3 DNA is TGTGCCAGCAGCCCCGAGGGGGTAGCCAAAAACATTCAGTACTTC.

The chain carries TRBV2 and TRBJ2-1; 7 nucleotides align to TRBD2. V lost 9 bases and J lost 2; bases outside the gene matches: 7. Germline V gives CDR1 SNHLY, CDR2 FYNNEI. The CDR3 sequence is 14 residues long. CDR3 bases: TGTGCCAGGGGAGGGGACCGAACCTACAATGAGCAGTTCTTC. Translating gives CARGGDRTYNEQFF.

The chain couples TRBV28 to TRBJ1-4; D unresolved. Germline CDR1 reads MDHEN; CDR2 reads SYDVKM. This CDR3 comprises 13 residues. V was cut by 5 bases and J by 11 bases, with 15 bases left in between. The CDR3 protein is CASSHQYWEKLFF. CDR3 in DNA: TGTGCCAGCAGTCATCAATATTGGGAGAAACTGTTTTTT. The full variable domain, with the rest looked up from reference TRBV28 and TRBJ1-4, is DVKVTQSSRYLVKRTGEKVFLECVQDMDHENMFWYRQDPGLGLRLIYFSYDVKMKEKGDIPEGYSVSREKKERFSLILESASTNQTSMYLCASSHQYWEKLFFGSGTQLSVL.

The rearrangement joins TRBV6-6 to TRBJ2-3; 8 positions agree with TRBD1. Germline lookup yields CDR1 MNHNY and CDR2 SVGAGI (reference sequence). The CDR3 runs 16 residues. V trimming: 4 bases; J trimming: 3 bases; junction bases outside the gene matches: 9. CDR3 nucleotide sequence: TGTGCCAGCAGTTCACCGGGACAGGCGGGAACAGATACGCAGTATTTT. This encodes CASSSPGQAGTDTQYF.

This clone was found a few times. The junction differs from germline at one of its ends, possibly a read error. The J gene is TRBJ2-1, the V gene TRBV7-6, with D possibly TRBD2 on 6 matching bases. This CDR3 spans 16 amino acids. Germline V gene sequence: CDR1 SGHVS, CDR2 FNYEAQ. In DNA form, the CDR3 reads TGTGCCAGCAGCAGACCCCTTAGGGACTCCTTCAATGAGCAGTTCTTC. Translation gives CASSRPLRDSFNEQFF.

This chain links TRBV10-3 with TRBJ2-1; TRBD2 agrees at 9 bases. CDR3 length: 17 residues. CDR1 is ENHRY, CDR2 SYGVKD, per germline. V trimming: 0 bases; J trimming: 4 bases; junction bases outside the gene matches: 7. The CDR3 sequence is CAISESKASGDYNEQFF. The DNA of the CDR3 is TGTGCCATCAGTGAGTCGAAGGCTAGCGGGGATTACAATGAGCAGTTCTTC.

This clone was found once. The V and J genes are TRBV15 and TRBJ1-2; tentative D call: TRBD1 (6 bases). The CDR3 sequence is 16 residues long. CDR1 is LNHNV and CDR2 is YYDKDF in the germline V gene (reference sequence). V lost 0 bases, J lost 3 bases, and 14 bases lay in between. The CDR3 DNA sequence: TGTGCCACCAGCAGAGAAAGGACAGCCGACCACTATGGCTACACCTTC. Protein sequence: CATSRERTADHYGYTF.

V gene TRBV10-3 combines with J gene TRBJ1-5, with a weak D call TRBD1 (5 bases). This CDR3 region has 13 residues. CDR1 is ENHRY, CDR2 SYGVKD, per germline. V lost 11 bases to trimming and J lost 6 bases, with 17 bases between them. The DNA of the CDR3 is TGTGCCGCAGACCAGGGTACCAGTCAGCCCCAGCATTTT. Its translation is CAADQGTSQPQHF.

This rearrangement joins TRBV27 to TRBJ2-5; D not certain. Germline V gene data show CDR1 as MNHEY and CDR2 as SMNVEV (reference sequence). The V end lost 5 bases, the J end lost 1 base, and 11 bases lay between the germline ends. This CDR3 spans 14 amino acids. CDR3 sequence: CASSARTIQETQYF. The CDR3 DNA reads as TGTGCCAGCAGTGCTCGAACCATCCAAGAGACCCAGTACTTC.

This chain uses TRBV5-1 with TRBJ2-1; no clear D. The CDR3 covers 17 residues. V was shortened by 1 base and J by 4 bases, with 18 bases between the two germline ends. Germline CDR1 is SGHRS and CDR2 is YFSETQ. CDR3 sequence reads: CASSLRDPPALYNEQFF. DNA of the CDR3: TGCGCCAGCAGCTTGCGAGATCCCCCGGCCCTATACAATGAGCAGTTCTTC.

The chain joins TRBV30 to TRBJ1-2; a possible D gene is TRBD1 (5 bases). Trimming shortened V by 4 bases and J by 2 bases, and 14 bases separated the two germline ends. Germline CDR1 is GTSNPN and CDR2 is SVGIG (reference sequence). The CDR3 runs to 14 residues. CDR3 bases: TGTGCCTGGAATCGGGGCTCTCCAAACTATGGCTACACCTTC. Amino acid sequence: CAWNRGSPNYGYTF. The full variable domain, in which reference TRBV30 and TRBJ1-2 provide the parts outside the CDR3, is SQTIHQWPATLVQPVGSPLSLECTVEGTSNPNLYWYRQAAGRGLQLLFYSVGIGQISSEVPQNLSASRPQDRQFILSSKKLLLSDSGFYLCAWNRGSPNYGYTFGSGTRLTVV.

The rearrangement links TRBV12-3 or TRBV12-4 to TRBJ1-5; D gene ambiguous. This CDR3 is built from 13 residues. Trimming shortened V by 6 bases and J by 4 bases, and 10 bases separated the two germline ends. CDR3 loop: CASSPGQNQPQHF. DNA of the CDR3: TGTGCCAGCAGCCCCGGGCAGAATCAGCCCCAGCATTTT.